This T cell receptor beta chain was sequenced during a study of shared T cell receptors in the human thymus. Profiled with immunoSEQ multiplex PCR; TCRdb holds only in-frame clones, not every one. The sample consists of under 700,000 clones, about 80% of them appearing once. Germline loops: CDR1 MNHEY, CDR2 SMNVEV (reference sequence). This CDR3 has 15 residues. The germline V and J ends were trimmed by 6 bases and 0 bases, with 12 bases remaining between them. A further study also used this sample, focusing on human thymus T cells. This second study says: Resections from corrective heart surgery provided thymus tissue. An apparent bias in V and J gene usage was seen in thymic and blood repertoires. Reports from related research described highly overlapping thymic repertoires among unrelated individuals.

This chain links TRBV27 with TRBJ1-3; D possibly corresponds to TRBD1 (5 bases). The receptor was derived from a boy in the first two years of life with a congenital heart defect. The sequenced sample was thymocytes. The CDR3: CASREGRYSGNTIYF. The CDR3 bases are TGTGCCAGCAGGGAGGGACGGTACTCTGGAAACACCATATATTTT.